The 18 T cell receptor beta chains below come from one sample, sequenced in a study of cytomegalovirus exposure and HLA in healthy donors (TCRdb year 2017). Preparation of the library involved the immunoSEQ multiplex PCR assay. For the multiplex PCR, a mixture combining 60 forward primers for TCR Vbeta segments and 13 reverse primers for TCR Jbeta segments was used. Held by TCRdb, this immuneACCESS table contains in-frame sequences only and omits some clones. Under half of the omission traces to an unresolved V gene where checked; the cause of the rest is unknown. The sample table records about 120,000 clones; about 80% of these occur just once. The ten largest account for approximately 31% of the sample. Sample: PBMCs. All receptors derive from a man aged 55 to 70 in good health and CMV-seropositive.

The CDR3 bases are TGTGCCTGGAGAGCAGGGGGGCGCACTGAAGCTTTCTTT. This gives the protein CAWRAGGRTEAFF. V usage is TRBV30 and J usage is TRBJ1-1, with 7 bases matching TRBD1. Germline V CDR1 and CDR2: GTSNPN, SVGIG (reference sequence). The CDR3 is 13 amino acids. The trim removed 3 bases at V and 4 bases at J, leaving 5 bases unmatched.

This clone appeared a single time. The CDR3 is CASSSPLAGGREQFF. CDR3 nucleotides: TGCGCCAGCAGCTCCCCATTAGCGGGAGGCCGTGAGCAGTTCTTC. V and J are TRBV5-1 and TRBJ2-1, with 10 bases lining up with TRBD2. V trimming: 3 bases; J trimming: 9 bases; junction bases outside the gene matches: 9. The CDR3 extends over 15 amino acids. Germline values: CDR1 SGHRS, CDR2 YFSETQ.

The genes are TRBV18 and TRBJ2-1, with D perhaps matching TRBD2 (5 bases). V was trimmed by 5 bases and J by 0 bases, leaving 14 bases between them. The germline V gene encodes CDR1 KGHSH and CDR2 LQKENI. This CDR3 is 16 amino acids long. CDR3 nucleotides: TGTGCCAGCTCAAGCGGAGCTACGGCCTCCTACAATGAGCAGTTCTTC. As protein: CASSSGATASYNEQFF. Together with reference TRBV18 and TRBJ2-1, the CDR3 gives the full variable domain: NAGVMQNPRHLVRRRGQEARLRCSPMKGHSHVYWYRQLPEEGLKFMVYLQKENIIDESGMPKERFSAEFPKEGPSILRIQQVVRGDSAAYFCASSSGATASYNEQFFGPGTRLTVL.

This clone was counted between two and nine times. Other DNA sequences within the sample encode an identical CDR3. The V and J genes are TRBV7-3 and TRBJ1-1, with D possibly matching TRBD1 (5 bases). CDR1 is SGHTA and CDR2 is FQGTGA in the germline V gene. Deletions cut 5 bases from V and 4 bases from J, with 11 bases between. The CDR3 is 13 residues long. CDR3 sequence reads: CASSPGGGTEAFF. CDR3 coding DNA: TGTGCCAGCAGCCCGGGGGGGGGCACTGAAGCTTTCTTT.

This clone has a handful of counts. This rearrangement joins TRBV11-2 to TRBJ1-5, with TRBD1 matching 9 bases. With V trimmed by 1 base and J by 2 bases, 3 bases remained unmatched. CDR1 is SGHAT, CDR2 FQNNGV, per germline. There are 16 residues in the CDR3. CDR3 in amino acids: CASSLGGQGRNQPQHF. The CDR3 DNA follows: TGTGCCAGCAGCTTAGGGGGACAGGGTCGCAATCAGCCCCAGCATTTT. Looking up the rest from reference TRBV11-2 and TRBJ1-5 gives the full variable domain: EAGVAQSPRYKIIEKRQSVAFWCNPISGHATLYWYQQILGQGPKLLIQFQNNGVVDDSQLPKDRFSAERLKGVDSTLKIQPAKLEDSAVYLCASSLGGQGRNQPQHFGDGTRLSIL.

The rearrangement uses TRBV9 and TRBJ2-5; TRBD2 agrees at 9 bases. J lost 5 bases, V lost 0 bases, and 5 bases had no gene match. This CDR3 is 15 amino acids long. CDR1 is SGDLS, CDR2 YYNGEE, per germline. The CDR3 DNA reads TGTGCCAGCAGCGTAGGCGGTAGCGGGGGCGAGACCCAGTACTTC. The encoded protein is CASSVGGSGGETQYF.

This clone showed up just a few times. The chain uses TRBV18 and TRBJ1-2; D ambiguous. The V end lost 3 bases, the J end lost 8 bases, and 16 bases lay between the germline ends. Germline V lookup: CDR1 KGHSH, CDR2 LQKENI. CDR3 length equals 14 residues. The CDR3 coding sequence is TGTGCCAGCTCACCGAACCACGGGGTTTACGGCTACACCTTC. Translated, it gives CASSPNHGVYGYTF.

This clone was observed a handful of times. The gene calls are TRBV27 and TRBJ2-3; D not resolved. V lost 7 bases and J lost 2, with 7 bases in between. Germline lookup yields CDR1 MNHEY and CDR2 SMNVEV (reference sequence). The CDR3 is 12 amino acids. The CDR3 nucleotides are TGTGCCAGCAATGGGCCCACAGATACGCAGTATTTT. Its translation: CASNGPTDTQYF.

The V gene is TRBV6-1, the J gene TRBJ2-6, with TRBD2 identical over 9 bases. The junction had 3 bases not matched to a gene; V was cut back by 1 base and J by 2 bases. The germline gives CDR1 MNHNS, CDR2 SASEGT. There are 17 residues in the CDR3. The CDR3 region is CASSEEGGRAGANVLTF. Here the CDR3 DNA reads TGTGCCAGCAGTGAAGAAGGCGGGAGGGCTGGGGCCAACGTCCTGACTTTC.

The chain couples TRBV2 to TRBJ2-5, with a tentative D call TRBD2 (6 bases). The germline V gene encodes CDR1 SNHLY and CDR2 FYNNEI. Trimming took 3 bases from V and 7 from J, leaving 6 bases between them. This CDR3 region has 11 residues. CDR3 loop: CASSEEGTQYF. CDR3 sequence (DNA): TGTGCCAGCAGTGAGGAGGGGACCCAGTACTTC.

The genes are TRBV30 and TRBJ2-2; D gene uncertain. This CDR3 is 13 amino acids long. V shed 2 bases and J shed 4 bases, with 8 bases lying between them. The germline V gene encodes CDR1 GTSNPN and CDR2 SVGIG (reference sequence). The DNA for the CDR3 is TGTGCCTGGAGTCCGACTTCCACCGGGGAGCTGTTTTTT. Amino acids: CAWSPTSTGELFF.

CDR3 coding DNA: TGTGCCAGCAGCCAAGCTGATGGCTACACCTTC. Amino acids: CASSQADGYTF. The V gene is TRBV7-9, the J gene TRBJ1-2; no clear D gene. Germline V gene lookup returns CDR1 SEHNR and CDR2 FQNEAQ (reference sequence). The germline V and J ends were trimmed by 5 bases and 6 bases, with 7 bases remaining between them. This CDR3 has 11 amino acids.

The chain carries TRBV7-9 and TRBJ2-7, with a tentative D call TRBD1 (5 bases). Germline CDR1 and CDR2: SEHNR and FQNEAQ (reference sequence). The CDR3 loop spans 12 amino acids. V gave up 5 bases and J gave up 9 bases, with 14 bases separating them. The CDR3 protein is CASSLLAGSQYF. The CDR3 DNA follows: TGTGCCAGCAGCCTTCTCGCAGGGTCGCAGTACTTC.

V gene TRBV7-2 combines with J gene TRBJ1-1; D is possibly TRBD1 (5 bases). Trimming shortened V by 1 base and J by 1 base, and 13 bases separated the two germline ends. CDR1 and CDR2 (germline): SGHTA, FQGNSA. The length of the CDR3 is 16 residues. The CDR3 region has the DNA TGTGCCAGCAGCTTAGTCAGCGGGGGAAGGAACACTGAAGCTTTCTTT. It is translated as CASSLVSGGRNTEAFF.

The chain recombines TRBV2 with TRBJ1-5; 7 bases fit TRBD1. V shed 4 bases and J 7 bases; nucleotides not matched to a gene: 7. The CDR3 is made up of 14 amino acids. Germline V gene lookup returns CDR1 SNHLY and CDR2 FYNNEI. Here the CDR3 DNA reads TGTGCCAGCAGTGGACAGGGAAGACAACAGCCCCAGCATTTT. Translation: CASSGQGRQQPQHF.

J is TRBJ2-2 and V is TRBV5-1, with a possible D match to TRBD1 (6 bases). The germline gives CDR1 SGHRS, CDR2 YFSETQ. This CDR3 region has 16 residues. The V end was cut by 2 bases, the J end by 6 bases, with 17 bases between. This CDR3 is CASSFGQRPGSGELFF. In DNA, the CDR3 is TGCGCCAGCAGCTTCGGACAGAGGCCGGGTTCCGGGGAGCTGTTTTTT.

Here the CDR3 DNA reads TGCGCCAGCAGCTTACAATTGACAGGGGCGGGAAACACCATATATTTT. Amino acids: CASSLQLTGAGNTIYF. The V and J genes are TRBV5-1 and TRBJ1-3; 8 nucleotides line up with TRBD1. The ends lost 2 bases at V and 4 bases at J; junction bases unmatched: 8. Germline CDR1 SGHRS, CDR2 YFSETQ. The CDR3 totals 16 residues.

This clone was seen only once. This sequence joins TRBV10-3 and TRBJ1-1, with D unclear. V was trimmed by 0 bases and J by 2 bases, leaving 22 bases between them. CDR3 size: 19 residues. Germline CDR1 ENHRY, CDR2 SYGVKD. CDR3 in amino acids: CAISESLVFPGVENTEAFF. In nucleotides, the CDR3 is TGTGCCATCAGTGAGTCTCTAGTCTTTCCTGGTGTTGAAAACACTGAAGCTTTCTTT.